The present entry profiles one T cell receptor beta chain with its context. The repertoire was sequenced with immunoSEQ multiplex PCR; TCRdb's copy has only in-frame clones and lacks some. The data contain around 170,000 clones, around four fifths of them singletons. The sample originates from a study of blood T cell repertoires in COVID-19. V was shortened by 4 bases and J by 8 bases, with 11 bases between the two germline ends. The germline CDR1 and CDR2 sequences are MDHEN and SYDVKM. This CDR3 has 13 amino acids. The sample consisted of peripheral blood. The TCR originated in a woman between 40 and 55 years old with acute or convalescent COVID-19. The chain couples TRBV28 to TRBJ1-4; D remains unclear. In nucleotides, the CDR3 is TGTGCCAGCAGTTCCGGCCAGCGAGAAAAACTGTTTTTT. As protein: CASSSGQREKLFF.